These 19 T cell receptor beta chains share one sample of origin, sequenced in a study of identical twins. TCRdb ran MiXCR on the 5' RACE reads and lists one entry per CDR3 protein. The sample contains 690,000 or so distinct CDR3 sequences, approximately 6.1% of which appear only once. Sequenced input: naive T cells sorted from blood. The receptor set was obtained from a man between 18 and 35 years old in good health.

This clonotype occurred many times. The chain is built from TRBV28 and TRBJ2-1; D unclear. Germline V gene lookup returns CDR1 MDHEN and CDR2 SYDVKM. Trimming took off 8 bases at V and 8 bases at J, with 10 bases between the two ends. The CDR3 is made up of 11 amino acids. Here the CDR3 DNA reads TGTGCCAGCGGGTATATGGATGAGCAGTTCTTC. Translated: CASGYMDEQFF.

This clonotype has a count of ten or more. V is TRBV12-3 or TRBV12-4 and J is TRBJ2-3; TRBD1 is a possible D gene (5 bases). With 6 bases removed from V and 4 bases from J, the gap between germline ends came to 11 bases. The CDR3 has 13 residues. Here the CDR3 reads CASRGRVSDTQYF. The DNA of the CDR3 is TGTGCCAGCAGGGGCAGGGTTTCAGATACGCAGTATTTT.

Ten or more counts support this clonotype. This chain joins TRBV3-1 and TRBJ2-3; TRBD2 matches at 7 bases. This CDR3 is 15 amino acids long. The germline gives CDR1 LGHDT, CDR2 YNNKEL (reference sequence). Trimming at V came to 2 bases and at J to 6 bases, leaving 8 bases not matched to a gene. CDR3 region: CASSQSSGRIDTQYF. CDR3 nucleotides: TGTGCCAGCAGCCAATCTAGCGGCCGGATTGATACGCAGTATTTT.

This clonotype was seen many times. CDR3 nucleotide sequence: TGTGCCAAGGGGAGAGGTGTTTACAATGAGCAGTTCTTC. This translates into CAKGRGVYNEQFF. The rearrangement links TRBV7-9 to TRBJ2-1, with D perhaps given as TRBD1 or TRBD2 (5 bases each). The germline CDR1 and CDR2 sequences are SEHNR and FQNEAQ (reference sequence). This CDR3 is built from 13 residues. Trimming took 10 bases from V and 4 from J, leaving 14 bases between them.

This clonotype has more than one count but fewer than ten. The chain links TRBV12-3 or TRBV12-4 to TRBJ2-6; the D is unclear. Trimming took off 6 bases at V and 10 bases at J, with 10 bases between the two ends. This CDR3 spans 12 amino acids. CDR3 DNA: TGTGCCAGCAGCCAAAGCCTGAACGTCCTGACTTTC. Translating gives CASSQSLNVLTF.

This clonotype was detected ten times or more. V gene TRBV6-1 combines with J gene TRBJ1-4; D perhaps matches TRBD1 (6 bases). V lost 6 bases, J lost 6 bases, and 14 bases lay in between. Germline V gene sequence: CDR1 MNHNS, CDR2 SASEGT. The CDR3 is 14 residues long. The CDR3 loop reads CASSETGLDEKLFF. CDR3 nucleotide sequence: TGTGCCAGCAGCGAGACAGGATTGGATGAAAAACTGTTTTTT.

A few counts support this clonotype. This sequence joins TRBV7-8 and TRBJ1-2; the D gene is possibly TRBD1 (6 bases). CDR1 is SGHVS, CDR2 FQNEAQ, per germline. The CDR3 is made up of 13 amino acids. Trimming pared 1 base from V and 7 bases from J, leaving 10 bases between. CDR3: CASSLGTVSGYTF. The DNA for the CDR3 is TGTGCCAGCAGCTTAGGGACAGTTTCTGGCTACACCTTC.

The chain joins TRBV3-1 to TRBJ1-2; D is ambiguous. Trimming shortened V by 4 bases and J by 0 bases, and 6 bases separated the two germline ends. The germline V gene encodes CDR1 LGHDT and CDR2 YNNKEL (reference sequence). The CDR3 loop spans 13 amino acids. DNA of the CDR3: TGTGCCAGCAGCCCCGTGCCTAACTATGGCTACACCTTC. Translation: CASSPVPNYGYTF.

This clonotype was detected ten times or more. The chain links TRBV9 to TRBJ2-3, with a weak D call TRBD1 (8 bases). CDR1 is SGDLS and CDR2 is YYNGEE in the germline V gene. The ends were cut back, 2 bases at V and 1 base at J, with 11 bases in the middle. The CDR3 extends over 15 amino acids. The CDR3 DNA sequence: TGTGCCAGCAGCGTCACAGGGGGGGGCACAGATACGCAGTATTTT. Translated, it gives CASSVTGGGTDTQYF.

In its sample, this clonotype was seen many times. This chain uses TRBV20-1 with TRBJ1-5, with 8 bases aligning to TRBD1. The V gene's germline CDR1 is DFQATT and CDR2 SNEGSKA (reference sequence). The CDR3 has 14 residues. The V and J ends lost 5 bases and 2 bases, in that order; junction bases with no gene match: 5. The CDR3 DNA reads TGCAGTGCTGGGGACAGGTGGGGCAATCAGCCCCAGCATTTT. Encoded protein: CSAGDRWGNQPQHF.

In this sample, this clonotype turned up many times. The chain recombines TRBV7-6 with TRBJ2-1; D remains ambiguous. Trimming stripped 2 bases from V and 8 bases from J, with 7 bases between. Per the germline V gene, CDR1 is SGHVS and CDR2 is FNYEAQ. The CDR3 has 12 residues. In DNA form, the CDR3 reads TGTGCCAGCAGCTTAAGAGAGGATGAGCAGTTCTTC. It is translated as CASSLREDEQFF.

This clonotype was counted ten times or more. The chain links TRBV5-6 to TRBJ2-7; D unclear. The CDR3 runs 15 residues. V lost 0 bases to trimming and J lost 0 bases, with 10 bases between them. Germline V gene lookup returns CDR1 SGHDT and CDR2 YYEEEE. For the CDR3, the DNA is TGTGCCAGCAGCTTGGCCGGTGAAGACTCCTACGAGCAGTACTTC. Its translation: CASSLAGEDSYEQYF.

This clonotype has at least ten counts. The chain couples TRBV12-3 or TRBV12-4 to TRBJ2-4; TRBD2 aligns across 9 bases. V lost 2 bases, J lost 0 bases, and 11 bases stayed unmatched. This CDR3 contains 19 residues. The chain's CDR3 is CASSLRREGRFPAKNIQYF. CDR3 nucleotides: TGTGCCAGCAGTTTACGGCGGGAGGGCCGTTTCCCAGCCAAAAACATTCAGTACTTC.

This clonotype was seen more than once but under ten times. This sequence joins TRBV20-1 and TRBJ2-1; possibly TRBD2 for D (6 bases). The germline CDR1 and CDR2 sequences are DFQATT and SNEGSKA (reference sequence). Trimming removed 4 bases at V and 7 bases at J, with 20 bases between. The CDR3 spans 15 residues. CDR3 protein: CSATPSVPLMNEQFF. CDR3 DNA: TGCAGTGCTACTCCTAGCGTACCCTTGATGAATGAGCAGTTCTTC.

In this sample, this clonotype turned up many times. This chain joins TRBV25-1 and TRBJ2-1, with TRBD2 matching 8 bases. Per germline, CDR1 MGHDK and CDR2 SYGVNS. The trim removed 2 bases at V and 6 bases at J, leaving 9 bases unmatched. The CDR3 runs to 16 residues. The CDR3 coding sequence is TGTGCCAGCAGTGAAGCGGGAGGCCCTAACCGCAATGAGCAGTTCTTC. Translated, it gives CASSEAGGPNRNEQFF.

The sample holds many counts of this clonotype. The genes are TRBV6-6 and TRBJ2-3; the D gene is possibly TRBD2 (6 bases). With 8 bases removed from V and 0 bases from J, the gap between germline ends came to 9 bases. The CDR3 spans 13 residues. The germline V gene encodes CDR1 MNHNY and CDR2 SVGAGI (reference sequence). The CDR3 DNA is TGTGCCAGCTGCGCGGGAAGCACAGATACGCAGTATTTT. It specifies CASCAGSTDTQYF.

Many counts were recorded for this clonotype. The chain carries TRBV29-1 and TRBJ2-1; tentative D call: TRBD2 (5 bases). The germline V gene encodes CDR1 SQVTM and CDR2 ANQGSEA. This CDR3 region has 11 residues. Trimming removed 5 bases from V and 10 bases from J, with 12 bases in between. CDR3 loop: CSVSGNREQFF. CDR3 DNA sequence: TGCAGCGTTTCGGGGAACCGGGAGCAGTTCTTC.

This chain joins TRBV7-9 and TRBJ2-2; D possibly corresponds to TRBD2 (6 bases). With 5 bases removed from V and 6 bases from J, the gap between germline ends came to 19 bases. This CDR3 region has 16 residues. The germline gives CDR1 SEHNR, CDR2 FQNEAQ (reference sequence). The CDR3 is CASSRVAVLASGELFF. The CDR3 DNA reads as TGTGCCAGCAGCCGGGTCGCCGTACTAGCATCCGGGGAGCTGTTTTTT.

This clonotype was seen a few times. The V and J genes are TRBV29-1 and TRBJ2-7; TRBD1 aligns across 9 bases. Looked up from germline, CDR1 is SQVTM and CDR2 is ANQGSEA. This CDR3 is built from 14 residues. Unmatched junction bases numbered 8, after V lost 5 bases and J lost 3 bases. DNA of the CDR3: TGCAGCGTTACCCCCGGGACAGGGAGCTACGAGCAGTACTTC. It is translated as CSVTPGTGSYEQYF.